The TCR beta chain under discussion was sequenced for a study of OX40 agonist ivuxolimab in advanced cancers. The data were produced by immunoSEQ multiplex PCR, yet TCRdb's version contains in-frame clones alone and is incomplete. The repertoire holds some 80,000 clones, with 70% to 90% as singletons. Germline lookup yields CDR1 MGHRA and CDR2 YSYEKL. Trimming took off 4 bases at V and 5 bases at J, with 18 bases between the two ends. This CDR3 comprises 15 residues. As concerns this clone: Its antigen is unknown.

Findings of the study overall: Expanded clones were, on average, more numerous among CD8+ T cells than CD4+.

The sequencing used CD4+ or CD8+ T cells sorted from blood, collected in a trial of the OX40 agonist ivuxolimab. The V gene is TRBV4-1, the J gene TRBJ2-7; D is possibly TRBD1 (5 bases). This sequence originates from an adult with an advanced solid tumor such as melanoma, head and neck, liver or kidney cancer. The DNA of the CDR3 is TGCGCCAGCAGCCCCAAAGGACACCTTCTCGACGAGCAGTACTTC. It encodes CASSPKGHLLDEQYF.